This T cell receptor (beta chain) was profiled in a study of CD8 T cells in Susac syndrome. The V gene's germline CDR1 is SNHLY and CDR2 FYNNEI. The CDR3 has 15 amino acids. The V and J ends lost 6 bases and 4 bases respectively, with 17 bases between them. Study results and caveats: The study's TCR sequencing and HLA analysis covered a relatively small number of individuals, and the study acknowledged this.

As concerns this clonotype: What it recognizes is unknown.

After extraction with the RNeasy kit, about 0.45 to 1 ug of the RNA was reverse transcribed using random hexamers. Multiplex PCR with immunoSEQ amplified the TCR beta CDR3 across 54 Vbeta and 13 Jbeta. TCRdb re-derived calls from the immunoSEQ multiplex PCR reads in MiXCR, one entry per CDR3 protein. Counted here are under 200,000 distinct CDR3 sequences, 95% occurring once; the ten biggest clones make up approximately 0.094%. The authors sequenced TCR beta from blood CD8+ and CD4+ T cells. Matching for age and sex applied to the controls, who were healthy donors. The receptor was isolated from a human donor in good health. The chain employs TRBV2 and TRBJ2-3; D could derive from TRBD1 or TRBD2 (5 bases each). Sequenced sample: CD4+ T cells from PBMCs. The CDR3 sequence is CASREGKPPPDTQYF. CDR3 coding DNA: TGTGCCAGCAGAGAGGGGAAACCTCCACCAGATACGCAGTATTTT.